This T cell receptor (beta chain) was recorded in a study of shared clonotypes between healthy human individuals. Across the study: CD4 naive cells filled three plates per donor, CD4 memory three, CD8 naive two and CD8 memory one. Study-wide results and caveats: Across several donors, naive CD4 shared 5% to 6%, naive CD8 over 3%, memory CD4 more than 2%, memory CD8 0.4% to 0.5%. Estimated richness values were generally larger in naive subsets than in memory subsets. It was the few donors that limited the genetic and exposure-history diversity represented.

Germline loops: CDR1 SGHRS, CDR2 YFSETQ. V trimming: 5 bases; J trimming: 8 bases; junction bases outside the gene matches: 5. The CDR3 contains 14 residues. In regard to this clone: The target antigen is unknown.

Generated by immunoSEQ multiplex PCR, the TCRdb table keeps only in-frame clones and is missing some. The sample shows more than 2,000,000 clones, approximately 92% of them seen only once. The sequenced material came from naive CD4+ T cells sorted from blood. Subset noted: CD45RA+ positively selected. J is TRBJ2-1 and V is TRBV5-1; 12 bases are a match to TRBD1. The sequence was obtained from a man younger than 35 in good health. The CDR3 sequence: CASSHGTGGHEQFF. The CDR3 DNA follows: TGCGCCAGCAGTCACGGGACAGGGGGCCATGAGCAGTTCTTC.